This T cell receptor beta chain was sequenced for a study of beta chain features in type 1 diabetes (dated by TCRdb to about 2018). At the level of the whole study: Mean age, gender distribution, total cell number and subset yield were not different between patients and healthy donors. A total of around 110,000,000 sorted cells were examined across all samples, and RNA yield correlated strongly with the number of cells per subset. The study compared TCRB repertoires of sorted circulating CD4+ T cell subsets between recently diagnosed type 1 diabetes patients and matched healthy donors. Whereas all 30 or so donors provided naive and central memory subsets, regulatory and stem cell-like memory subsets were isolated from just 8 patients and roughly eight healthy donors. Findings and caveats that apply to the study as a whole: HLA sub-analyses involved small numbers of individuals, so any influence of HLA type on TCRB rearrangement remained unresolved. Sequencing cDNA rather than genomic DNA could over-represent highly expressing activated cells, although activation and CD3 levels did not differ between groups. Type 1 diabetes patients showed a moderate but significant shortening of TCRB CDR3 length in all four CD4+ subsets. At VDJ recombination sites, patients with type 1 diabetes made fewer insertions and deleted more nucleotides, a pattern implying thymic rearrangement abnormalities. Shorter templates might have been favored by PCR, but patient and control samples were amplified and corrected together, so both groups would have been affected equally by any skew. Naive, central memory and regulatory TCRB repertoires appeared to be more similar among patients than among healthy donors.

A few counts support this clone. The target of this receptor is not known. No base quality information exists; no much larger clone differs at one position. Its CDR3 holds 13 amino acids, cysteine through phenylalanine. Of all the DNA, just the CDR3 is kept, 39 bases in frame from base 1. The V end gives up 10 bases and the J end 3 bases, leaving 5 bases in the junction not matched to a gene. The germline V gene sets CDR1 to ENHRY and CDR2 to SYGVKD. From each donor, a single peripheral blood sample of approximately 120 mL on average was drawn into heparinised tubes. A BD FACSAria II was used to sort naive, central memory, regulatory and stem cell-like memory CD4+ T cells with a panel that included CD45RO, CCR7, CD25, CD127, CD95 and CD27. Every sorted population had a purity above 98%. PBMCs were isolated immediately by Lymphoprep density gradient centrifugation and stained directly without culture. So that batch effects would be minimized, each experiment stained and sorted samples in pairs, pairing one healthy donor with one patient.

The High Capacity cDNA Reverse Transcription Kit was used to reverse transcribe all of the isolated RNA, meaning that expressed TCRB transcripts were what got sequenced. Naive, central memory and regulatory T cell samples underwent deep immunoSEQ sequencing, averaging approximately 3.5 million total reads per sample. After sorted cells were lysed in RLT buffer, RNA was extracted with DNase-treated RNeasy Micro or Mini kits, with the choice depending on cell number. To prevent cross-contamination, every cell subset was processed on its own, while patient and healthy donor samples were processed together. The immunoSEQ multiplex PCR was used to amplify TCRB sequences from cDNA, yielding 87-bp fragments that span the CDR3 region. Amplicons were sequenced on the Illumina HiSeq platform. In the source study's methods: Synthetic template baselines were used to correct PCR bias computationally, reads within Hamming distance 2 were collapsed together, and singletons that could not be merged were discarded. Reads were aligned against IMGT to assign V, D and J genes, CDR3 length and insertions or deletions at six rearrangement sites. Clonotype counts were normalized to sorted cell number within each subset before computing true diversity and Gini coefficients with the tcR R package. Repertoire sharing was quantified using the overlap coefficient calculated on TCRB nucleotide sequences. As a proxy for the pre-selection repertoire, out-of-frame TCRB sequences from naive cells were analyzed. TCRdb re-hosts the immuneACCESS table, in-frame sequences only. Its copies lack some clones; in the studies checked, an unresolved V gene accounts for under half of them, and the cause for the rest is not known. V and J calls and clone size are as listed in that table; D and trimming were resolved from the DNA. The sample table shows under 300,000 clones, and around 13% are seen once. The ten largest account for approximately 0.02% of the sample.

Sequenced material: naive CD4+ T cells from blood. Sample cell subset or site, as interpreted from the label and publication: true naive CD4+ T cells. The clonotype was recovered from a young man with type 1 diabetes. This receptor chain uses TRBV10-3 and TRBJ1-1, and TRBD1 aligns with 10 junction nucleotides. The CDR3 in this case is CATTGGRDTEAFF. The nucleotide sequence is TGTGCCACGACAGGGGGCCGGGACACTGAAGCTTTCTTT.